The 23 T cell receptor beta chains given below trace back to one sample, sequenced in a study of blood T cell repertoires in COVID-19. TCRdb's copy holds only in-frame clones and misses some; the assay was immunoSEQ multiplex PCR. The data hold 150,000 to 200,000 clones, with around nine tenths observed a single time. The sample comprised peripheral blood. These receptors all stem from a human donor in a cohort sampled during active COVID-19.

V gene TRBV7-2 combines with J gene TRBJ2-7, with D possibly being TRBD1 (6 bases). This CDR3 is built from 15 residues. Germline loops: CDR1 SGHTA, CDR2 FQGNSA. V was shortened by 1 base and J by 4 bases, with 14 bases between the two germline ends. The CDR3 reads CASSLEGQTIYEQYF. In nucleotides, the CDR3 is TGTGCCAGCAGCTTAGAAGGACAGACTATTTACGAGCAGTACTTC.

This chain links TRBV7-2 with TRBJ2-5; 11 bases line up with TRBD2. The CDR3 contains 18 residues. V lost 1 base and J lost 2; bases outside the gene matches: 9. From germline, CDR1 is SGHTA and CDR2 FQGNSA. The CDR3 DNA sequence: TGTGCCAGCAGCTTAGTGGACGGGACTAGCGGATCTCAAGAGACCCAGTACTTC. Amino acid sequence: CASSLVDGTSGSQETQYF.

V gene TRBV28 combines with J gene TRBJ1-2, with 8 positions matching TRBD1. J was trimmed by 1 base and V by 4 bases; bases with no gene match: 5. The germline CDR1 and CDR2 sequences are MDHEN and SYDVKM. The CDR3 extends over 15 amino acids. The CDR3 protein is CASSSWTGNNYGYTF. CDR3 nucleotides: TGTGCCAGCAGTTCCTGGACAGGGAATAACTATGGCTACACCTTC.

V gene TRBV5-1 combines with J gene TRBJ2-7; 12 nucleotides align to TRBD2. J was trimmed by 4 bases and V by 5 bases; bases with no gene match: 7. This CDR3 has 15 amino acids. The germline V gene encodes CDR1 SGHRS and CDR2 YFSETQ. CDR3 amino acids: CASRLAGGVGYEQYF. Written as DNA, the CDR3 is TGCGCCAGCAGACTAGCGGGGGGAGTAGGATACGAGCAGTACTTC.

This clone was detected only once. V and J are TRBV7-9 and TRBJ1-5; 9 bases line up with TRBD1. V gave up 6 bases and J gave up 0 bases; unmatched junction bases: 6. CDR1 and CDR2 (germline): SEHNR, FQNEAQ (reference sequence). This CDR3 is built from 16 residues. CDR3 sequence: CASSQGTGRSNQPQHF. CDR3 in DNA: TGTGCCAGCAGTCAGGGGACAGGGCGTAGCAATCAGCCCCAGCATTTT.

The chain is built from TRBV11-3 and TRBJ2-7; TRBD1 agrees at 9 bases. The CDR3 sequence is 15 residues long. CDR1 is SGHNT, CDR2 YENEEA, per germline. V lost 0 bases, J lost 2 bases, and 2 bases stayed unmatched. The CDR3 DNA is TGTGCCAGCAGCTTAGAACAGGGGGCCGCCTACGAGCAGTACTTC. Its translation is CASSLEQGAAYEQYF. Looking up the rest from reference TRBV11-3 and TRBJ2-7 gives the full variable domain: EAGVVQSPRYKIIEKKQPVAFWCNPISGHNTLYWYLQNLGQGPELLIRYENEEAVDDSQLPKDRFSAERLKGVDSTLKIQPAELGDSAVYLCASSLEQGAAYEQYFGPGTRLTVT.

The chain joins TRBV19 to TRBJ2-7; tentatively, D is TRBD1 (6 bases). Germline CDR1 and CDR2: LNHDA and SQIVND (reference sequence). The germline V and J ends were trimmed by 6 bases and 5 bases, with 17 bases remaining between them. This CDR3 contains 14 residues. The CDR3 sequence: CASSRGFVGHEQYF. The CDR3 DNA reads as TGTGCCAGTAGCAGGGGTTTTGTGGGCCACGAGCAGTACTTC.

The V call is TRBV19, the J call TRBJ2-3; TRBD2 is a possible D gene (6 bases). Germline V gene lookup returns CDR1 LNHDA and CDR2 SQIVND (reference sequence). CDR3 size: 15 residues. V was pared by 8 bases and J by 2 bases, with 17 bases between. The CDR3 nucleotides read TGTGCCAGTCAAGGGGTCGGGAGTGCCACAGATACGCAGTATTTT. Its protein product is CASQGVGSATDTQYF.

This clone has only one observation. The CDR3 loop reads CASSQGALNYGYTF. The CDR3 coding sequence is TGCGCCAGCAGTCAGGGGGCCCTCAACTATGGCTACACCTTC. This chain connects TRBV23-1 to TRBJ1-2; the D gene is possibly TRBD1 (6 bases). TRBV23-1 belongs to the ORF category, with a function that is uncertain. The CDR3 totals 14 residues. Deletions cut 3 bases from V and 2 bases from J, with 10 bases between.

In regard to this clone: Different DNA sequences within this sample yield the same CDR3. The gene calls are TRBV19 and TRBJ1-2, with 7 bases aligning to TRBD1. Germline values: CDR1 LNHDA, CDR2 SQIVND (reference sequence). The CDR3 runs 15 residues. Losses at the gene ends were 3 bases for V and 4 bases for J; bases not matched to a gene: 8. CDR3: CASSIGGQGGYGYTF. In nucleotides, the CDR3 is TGTGCCAGTAGTATCGGTGGTCAGGGGGGCTATGGCTACACCTTC. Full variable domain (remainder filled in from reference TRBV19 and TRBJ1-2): DGGITQSPKYLFRKEGQNVTLSCEQNLNHDAMYWYRQDPGQGLRLIYYSQIVNDFQKGDIAEGYSVSREKKESFPLTVTSAQKNPTAFYLCASSIGGQGGYGYTFGSGTRLTVV.

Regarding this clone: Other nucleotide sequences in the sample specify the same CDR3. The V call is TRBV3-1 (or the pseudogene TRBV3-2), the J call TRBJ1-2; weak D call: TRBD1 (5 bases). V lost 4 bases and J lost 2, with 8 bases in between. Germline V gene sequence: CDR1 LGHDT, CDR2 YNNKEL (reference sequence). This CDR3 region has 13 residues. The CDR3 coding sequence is TGTGCCAGCAGCCCCCAGGGAAACTATGGCTACACCTTC. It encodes CASSPQGNYGYTF.

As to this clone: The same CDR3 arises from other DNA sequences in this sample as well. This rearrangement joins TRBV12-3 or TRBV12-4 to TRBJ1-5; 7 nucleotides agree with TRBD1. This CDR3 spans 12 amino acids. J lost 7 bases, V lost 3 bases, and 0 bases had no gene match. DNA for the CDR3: TGTGCCAGCAGTTTGGGACAGCAGCCCCAGCATTTT. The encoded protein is CASSLGQQPQHF.

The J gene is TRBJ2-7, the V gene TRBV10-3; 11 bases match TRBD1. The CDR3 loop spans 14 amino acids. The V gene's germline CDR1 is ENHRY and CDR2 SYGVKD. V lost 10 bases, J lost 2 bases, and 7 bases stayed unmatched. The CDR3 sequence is CATGGTGGAYEQYF. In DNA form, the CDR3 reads TGTGCCACAGGGGGGACAGGGGGAGCCTACGAGCAGTACTTC.

In DNA form, the CDR3 reads TGTGCCAGCAGCTTGACAGGGGGCCAAGAGACCCAGTACTTC. This translates into CASSLTGGQETQYF. The rearrangement links TRBV7-3 to TRBJ2-5, with TRBD1 matching 9 bases. Germline CDR1 and CDR2: SGHTA and FQGTGA. With 3 bases clipped from V and 1 base from J, the junction kept 0 bases outside the gene matches. This CDR3 comprises 14 residues.

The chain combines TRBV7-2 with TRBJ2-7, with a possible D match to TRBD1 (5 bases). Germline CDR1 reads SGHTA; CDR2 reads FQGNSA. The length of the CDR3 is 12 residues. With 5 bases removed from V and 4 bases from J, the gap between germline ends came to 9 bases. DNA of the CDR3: TGTGCCAGCAGCCCGAGACAGTACGAGCAGTACTTC. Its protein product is CASSPRQYEQYF.

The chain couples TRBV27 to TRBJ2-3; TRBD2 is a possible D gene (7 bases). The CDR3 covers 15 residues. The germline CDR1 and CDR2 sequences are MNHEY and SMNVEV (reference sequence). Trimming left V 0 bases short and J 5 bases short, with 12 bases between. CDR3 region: CASSLSGGAGDTQYF. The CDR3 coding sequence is TGTGCCAGCAGTTTATCGGGGGGGGCAGGAGATACGCAGTATTTT.

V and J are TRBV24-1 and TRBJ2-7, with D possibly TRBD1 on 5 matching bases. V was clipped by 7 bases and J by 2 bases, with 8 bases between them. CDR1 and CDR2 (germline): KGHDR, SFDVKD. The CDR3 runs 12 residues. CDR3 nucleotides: TGTGCCACCAGGACAGTTACCTACGAGCAGTACTTC. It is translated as CATRTVTYEQYF.

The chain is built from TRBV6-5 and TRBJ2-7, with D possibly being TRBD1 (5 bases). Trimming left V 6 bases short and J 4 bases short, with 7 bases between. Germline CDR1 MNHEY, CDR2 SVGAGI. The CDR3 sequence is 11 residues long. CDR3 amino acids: CASRTAYEQYF. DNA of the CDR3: TGTGCCAGCAGGACAGCTTACGAGCAGTACTTC.

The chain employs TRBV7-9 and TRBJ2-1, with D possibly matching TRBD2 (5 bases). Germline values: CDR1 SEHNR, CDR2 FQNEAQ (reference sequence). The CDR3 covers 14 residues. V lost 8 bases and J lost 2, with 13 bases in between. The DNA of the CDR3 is TGTGCCAGCGACGCGGGCCTCACCTACAATGAGCAGTTCTTC. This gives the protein CASDAGLTYNEQFF.

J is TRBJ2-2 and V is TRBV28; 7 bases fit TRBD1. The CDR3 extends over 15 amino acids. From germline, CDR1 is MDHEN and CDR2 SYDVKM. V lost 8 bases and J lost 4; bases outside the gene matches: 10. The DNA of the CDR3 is TGTGCCAGCTATCGGGACAGTAGAGTCACCGGGGAGCTGTTTTTT. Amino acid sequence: CASYRDSRVTGELFF.

The CDR3 here is CASSPGTNSYEQYF. As DNA, the CDR3 is TGTGCCAGCAGCCCCGGGACAAACTCCTACGAGCAGTACTTC. The chain is built from TRBV11-3 and TRBJ2-7; weak D call: TRBD1 (6 bases). The CDR3 covers 14 residues. V lost 5 bases and J 0 bases, leaving 11 bases between the germline ends. Germline lookup yields CDR1 SGHNT and CDR2 YENEEA.

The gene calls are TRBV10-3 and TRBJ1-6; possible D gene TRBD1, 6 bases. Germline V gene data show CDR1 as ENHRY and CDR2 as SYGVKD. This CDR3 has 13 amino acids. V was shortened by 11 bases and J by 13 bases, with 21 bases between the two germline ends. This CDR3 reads CARADSVEIPLHF. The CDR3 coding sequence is TGTGCCCGGGCGGACAGTGTAGAAATCCCCCTCCACTTT.

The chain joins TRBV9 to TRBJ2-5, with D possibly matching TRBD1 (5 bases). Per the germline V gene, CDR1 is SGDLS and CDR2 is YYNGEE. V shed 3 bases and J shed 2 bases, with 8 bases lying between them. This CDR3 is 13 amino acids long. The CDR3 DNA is TGTGCCAGCAGCGCGGACACGCAAGAGACCCAGTACTTC. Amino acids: CASSADTQETQYF.